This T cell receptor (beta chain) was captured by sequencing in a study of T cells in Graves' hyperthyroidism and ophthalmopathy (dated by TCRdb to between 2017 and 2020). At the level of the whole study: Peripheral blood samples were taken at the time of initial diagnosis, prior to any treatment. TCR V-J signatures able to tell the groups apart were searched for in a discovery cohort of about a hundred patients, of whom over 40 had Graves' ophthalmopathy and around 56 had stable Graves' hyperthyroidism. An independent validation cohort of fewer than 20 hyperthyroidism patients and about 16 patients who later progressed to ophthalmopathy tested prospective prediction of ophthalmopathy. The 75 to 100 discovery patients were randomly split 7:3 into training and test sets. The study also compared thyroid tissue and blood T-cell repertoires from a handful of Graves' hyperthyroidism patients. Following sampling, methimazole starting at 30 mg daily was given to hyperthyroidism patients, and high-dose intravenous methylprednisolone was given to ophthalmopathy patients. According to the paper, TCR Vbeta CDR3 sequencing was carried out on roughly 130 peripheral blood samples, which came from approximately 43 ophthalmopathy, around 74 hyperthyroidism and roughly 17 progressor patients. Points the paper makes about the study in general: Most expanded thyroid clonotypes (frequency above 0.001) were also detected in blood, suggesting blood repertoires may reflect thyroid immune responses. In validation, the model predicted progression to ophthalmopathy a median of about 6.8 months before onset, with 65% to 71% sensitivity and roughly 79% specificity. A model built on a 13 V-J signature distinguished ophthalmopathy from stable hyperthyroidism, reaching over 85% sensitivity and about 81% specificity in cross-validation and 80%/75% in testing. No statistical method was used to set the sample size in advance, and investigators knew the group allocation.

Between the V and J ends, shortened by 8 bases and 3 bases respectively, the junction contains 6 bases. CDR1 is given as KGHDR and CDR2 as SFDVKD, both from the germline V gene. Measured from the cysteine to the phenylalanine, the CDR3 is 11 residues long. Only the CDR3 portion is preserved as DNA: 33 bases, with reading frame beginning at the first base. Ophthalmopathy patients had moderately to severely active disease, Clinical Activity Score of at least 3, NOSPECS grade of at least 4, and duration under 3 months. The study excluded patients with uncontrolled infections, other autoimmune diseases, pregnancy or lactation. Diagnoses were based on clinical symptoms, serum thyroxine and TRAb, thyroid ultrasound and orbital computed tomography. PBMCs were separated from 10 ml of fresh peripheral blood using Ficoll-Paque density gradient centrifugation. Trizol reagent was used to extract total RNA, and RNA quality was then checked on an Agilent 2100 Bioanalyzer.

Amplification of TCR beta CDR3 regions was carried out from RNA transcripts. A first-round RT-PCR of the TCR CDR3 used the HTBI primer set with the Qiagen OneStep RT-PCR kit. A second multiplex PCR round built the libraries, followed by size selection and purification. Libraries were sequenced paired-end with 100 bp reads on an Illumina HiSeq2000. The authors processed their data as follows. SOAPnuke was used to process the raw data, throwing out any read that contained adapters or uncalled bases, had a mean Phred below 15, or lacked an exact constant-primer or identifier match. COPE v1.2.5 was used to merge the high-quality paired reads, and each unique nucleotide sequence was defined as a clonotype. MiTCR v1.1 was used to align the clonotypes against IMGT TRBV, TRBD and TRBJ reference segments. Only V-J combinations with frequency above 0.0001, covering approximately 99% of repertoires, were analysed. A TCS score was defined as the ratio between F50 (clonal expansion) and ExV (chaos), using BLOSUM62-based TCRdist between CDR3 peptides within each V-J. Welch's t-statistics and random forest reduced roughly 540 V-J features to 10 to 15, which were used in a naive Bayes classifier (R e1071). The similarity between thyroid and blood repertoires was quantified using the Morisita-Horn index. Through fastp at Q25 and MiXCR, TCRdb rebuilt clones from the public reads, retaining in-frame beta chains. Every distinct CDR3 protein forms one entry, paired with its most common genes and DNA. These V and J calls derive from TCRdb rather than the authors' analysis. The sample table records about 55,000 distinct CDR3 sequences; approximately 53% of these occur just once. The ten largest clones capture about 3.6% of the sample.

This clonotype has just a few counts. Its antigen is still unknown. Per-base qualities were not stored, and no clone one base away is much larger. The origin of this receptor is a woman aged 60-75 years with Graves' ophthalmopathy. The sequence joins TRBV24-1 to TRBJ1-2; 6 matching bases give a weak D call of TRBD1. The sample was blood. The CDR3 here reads CATKGDYGYTF. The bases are TGTGCCACCAAGGGGGACTATGGCTACACCTTC.